What follows are 22 T cell receptor beta chains derived from one specimen sequenced in a study of response to subunit inactivated influenza vaccine. TCRdb reprocessed the RT-PCR reads via MiXCR and lists one record per CDR3 protein. The table records hundreds of thousands of distinct CDR3 sequences, 13% of them present only once. The sample consisted of PBMCs from blood, taken roughly 46 days after vaccination. These receptors came from a man aged 45 to 65 who received an inactivated influenza vaccine.

There are a few counts of this clonotype. The chain has TRBV24-1 and TRBJ1-2, with D unresolved. This CDR3 comprises 14 residues. The V end lost 9 bases, the J end lost 5 bases, and 18 bases lay between the germline ends. CDR1 is KGHDR and CDR2 is SFDVKD in the germline V gene. The CDR3 nucleotides are TGTGCCACCGCTTCAACGACCGAAGATTATGGCTACACCTTC. It translates to CATASTTEDYGYTF.

This clonotype occurred many times. V gene TRBV29-1 combines with J gene TRBJ1-1; D might be TRBD1 (5 bases). Trimming removed 6 bases from V and 7 bases from J, with 21 bases in between. The CDR3 is made up of 14 amino acids. Germline V gene sequence: CDR1 SQVTM, CDR2 ANQGSEA. CDR3 coding DNA: TGCAGCGTGGAACAAGGACAAGGACGAATTGAAGCTTTCTTT. Its protein product is CSVEQGQGRIEAFF.

A few counts support this clonotype. The chain carries TRBV12-3 or TRBV12-4 and TRBJ1-2; D unclear. This CDR3 comprises 12 residues. With 3 bases removed from V and 5 bases from J, the gap between germline ends came to 7 bases. The CDR3 protein is CASSFDQYGYTF. CDR3 in DNA: TGTGCCAGCAGTTTTGACCAGTATGGCTACACCTTC.

Only a few counts were recorded for this clonotype. The chain is built from TRBV20-1 and TRBJ2-7; the D call may be TRBD1 or TRBD2 (6 bases each). Per germline, CDR1 DFQATT and CDR2 SNEGSKA (reference sequence). V gave up 1 base and J gave up 0 bases, with 16 bases separating them. This CDR3 has 16 residues. CDR3 coding DNA: TGCAGTGCTAGAGCTCAGGGGTACGGGGGCTCCTACGAGCAGTACTTC. As protein: CSARAQGYGGSYEQYF.

The chain joins TRBV11-2 to TRBJ1-4; unclear D gene. Trimming pared 1 base from V and 7 bases from J, leaving 13 bases between. The CDR3 extends over 15 amino acids. CDR1 SGHAT and CDR2 FQNNGV come from the germline V gene. In DNA form, the CDR3 reads TGTGCCAGCAGCTTAGGGTGGTCCGGGAGTGAAAAACTGTTTTTT. The encoded protein is CASSLGWSGSEKLFF.

The chain recombines TRBV5-6 with TRBJ1-5, with a tentative D call TRBD1 (5 bases). Trimming took off 0 bases at V and 2 bases at J, with 12 bases between the two ends. The CDR3 contains 16 residues. Germline CDR1 is SGHDT and CDR2 is YYEEEE. CDR3 loop: CASSLAEGTRNQPQHF. CDR3 DNA sequence: TGTGCCAGCAGCTTGGCCGAGGGGACCCGCAATCAGCCCCAGCATTTT. Filled out from reference TRBV5-6 and TRBJ1-5, the complete variable domain reads DAGVTQSPTHLIKTRGQQVTLRCSPKSGHDTVSWYQQALGQGPQFIFQYYEEEERQRGNFPDRFSGHQFPNYSSELNVNALLLGDSALYLCASSLAEGTRNQPQHFGDGTRLSIL.

The chain's CDR3 is CASSLKRLIDTQYF. DNA of the CDR3: TGTGCCAGCAGCTTAAAGCGGCTAATCGATACGCAGTATTTT. The V gene is TRBV7-2, the J gene TRBJ2-3, with a possible D match to TRBD2 (5 bases). The CDR3 totals 14 residues. Germline V gene data show CDR1 as SGHTA and CDR2 as FQGNSA. V lost 2 bases and J lost 6, with 12 bases in between.

This clonotype has only a few counts. Written as DNA, the CDR3 is TGTGCCATCAGTGAGGAGAAACCGGGACTAGCGGGAAGGGAGACCCAGTACTTC. Amino acids: CAISEEKPGLAGRETQYF. The chain combines TRBV10-3 with TRBJ2-5, with 13 bases matching TRBD2. Trimming removed 2 bases from V and 5 bases from J; junction bases left unmatched: 11. This CDR3 is 18 amino acids long. Germline V gives CDR1 ENHRY, CDR2 SYGVKD.

Ten or more counts support this clonotype. The chain carries TRBV7-2 and TRBJ2-5; unclear D gene. The CDR3 spans 14 residues. Germline lookup yields CDR1 SGHTA and CDR2 FQGNSA. Between the trimmed V and J ends, which lost 2 bases and 2 bases, there was a span of 9 bases. CDR3 loop: CASSLRRDQETQYF. CDR3 sequence (DNA): TGTGCCAGCAGCTTACGTAGGGATCAAGAGACCCAGTACTTC.

The CDR3 protein is CASRETRVVNEQFF. CDR3 in DNA: TGTGCCAGCAGGGAAACCCGGGTCGTCAATGAGCAGTTCTTC. V usage is TRBV27 and J usage is TRBJ2-1; D not certain. Germline V CDR1 and CDR2: MNHEY, SMNVEV (reference sequence). CDR3 size: 14 residues. Trimming took 6 bases from V and 6 from J, leaving 15 bases between them.

This clonotype was counted only a few times. The genes are TRBV20-1 and TRBJ2-1; 11 nucleotides agree with TRBD2. Trimming cost V 6 bases and J 5 bases; bases outside gene matches: 12. The CDR3 has 16 residues. Germline V gene sequence: CDR1 DFQATT, CDR2 SNEGSKA (reference sequence). CDR3 sequence reads: CSARGLAAAPHNEQFF. The CDR3 nucleotides are TGCAGTGCCCGGGGACTAGCGGCCGCTCCCCACAATGAGCAGTTCTTC.

This clonotype was picked up many times. This chain connects TRBV5-1 to TRBJ2-2; the match to TRBD2 covers 12 bases. V trimming: 6 bases; J trimming: 0 bases; junction bases outside the gene matches: 6. The germline V gene encodes CDR1 SGHRS and CDR2 YFSETQ. The CDR3 contains 17 residues. The CDR3 DNA reads as TGCGCCAGCACATCACTAGCGGGGGGCGCGAACACCGGGGAGCTGTTTTTT. Translation: CASTSLAGGANTGELFF.

This clonotype was seen only a few times. The chain joins TRBV29-1 to TRBJ2-2; TRBD2 matches 12 bases. The J segment lost 6 bases and the V segment lost 2 bases, leaving 4 bases of the junction unmatched. There are 15 residues in the CDR3. CDR1 and CDR2 (germline): SQVTM, ANQGSEA. The DNA for the CDR3 is TGCAGCGTTGAACTAGCGGGAGGGCCGCCCGGGGAGCTGTTTTTT. Residues: CSVELAGGPPGELFF.

This clonotype was recorded a few times. This rearrangement joins TRBV4-1 to TRBJ2-1, with D perhaps matching TRBD2 (6 bases). V was clipped by 3 bases and J by 4 bases, with 19 bases between them. Germline CDR1 and CDR2: MGHRA and YSYEKL. The CDR3 runs 17 residues. The CDR3 spells CASSQDDGGAAYNEQFF. In DNA form, the CDR3 reads TGCGCCAGCAGCCAGGACGACGGCGGGGCAGCTTACAATGAGCAGTTCTTC.

This chain connects TRBV4-3 to TRBJ2-6; D not resolved. CDR3 length equals 14 residues. The germline V gene has CDR1 LGHNA and CDR2 YSLEER. V lost 6 bases and J 2 bases, leaving 8 bases between the germline ends. The CDR3 DNA reads TGCGCCAGCAGTACGAGCGCTGGGGCCAACGTCCTGACTTTC. Encoded protein: CASSTSAGANVLTF.

This clonotype was seen repeatedly, ten times or more. The chain joins TRBV29-1 to TRBJ1-5; D remains ambiguous. Between the trimmed V and J ends, which lost 4 bases and 2 bases, there was a span of 6 bases. The CDR3 runs to 12 residues. Germline CDR1 SQVTM, CDR2 ANQGSEA. The CDR3 DNA is TGCAGCGTTGCCGATGGCAATCAGCCCCAGCATTTT. Residues: CSVADGNQPQHF.

For this clonotype: A much larger clone differs by one base, so this may be a read error. The chain combines TRBV14 with TRBJ2-1, with 7 bases matching TRBD2. Germline lookup yields CDR1 SGHDN and CDR2 FVKESK. The CDR3 spans 16 residues. With 0 bases clipped from V and 2 bases from J, the junction kept 4 bases outside the gene matches. The CDR3 protein is CASSQDRLAAYNEQFF. The CDR3 DNA is TGTGCCAGCAGCCAAGATCGCCTAGCGGCCTACAATGAGCAGTTCTTC.

This sequence joins TRBV18 and TRBJ2-1; possible D gene TRBD2, 5 bases. Germline V gives CDR1 KGHSH, CDR2 LQKENI. V lost 3 bases and J 8 bases, leaving 11 bases between the germline ends. This CDR3 has 13 residues. Here the CDR3 DNA reads TGTGCCAGCTCACCGAAGGGAGCCGATGAGCAGTTCTTC. Its protein is CASSPKGADEQFF.

A few counts support this clonotype. The chain links TRBV5-6 to TRBJ1-2; D is unclear. This CDR3 has 15 residues. In germline, CDR1 is SGHDT, CDR2 YYEEEE. V shed 0 bases and J shed 0 bases, with 9 bases lying between them. The CDR3 DNA is TGTGCCAGCAGCTTGGCCCCACTGGCTAACTATGGCTACACCTTC. This gives the protein CASSLAPLANYGYTF.

This clonotype came up a few times. The chain has TRBV27 and TRBJ2-1, with 9 bases that match TRBD1. V lost 6 bases and J lost 9; bases outside the gene matches: 15. Per germline, CDR1 MNHEY and CDR2 SMNVEV (reference sequence). The CDR3 length is 16 residues. The chain's CDR3 is CASSSPGDRERGEQFF. The DNA for the CDR3 is TGTGCCAGCAGCTCGCCCGGGGACAGGGAGAGGGGTGAGCAGTTCTTC.

J is TRBJ2-5 and V is TRBV11-2; the D is unclear. This CDR3 contains 13 residues. Germline CDR1 SGHAT, CDR2 FQNNGV. V lost 0 bases and J 4 bases, leaving 6 bases between the germline ends. DNA of the CDR3: TGTGCCAGCAGCTTAGATTTCAGAGAGACCCAGTACTTC. Translation gives CASSLDFRETQYF.

This clonotype was seen more than once but under ten times. V is TRBV6-6 and J is TRBJ1-1; D gene uncertain. This CDR3 comprises 13 residues. Trimming removed 5 bases at V and 3 bases at J, with 10 bases between. Germline values: CDR1 MNHNY, CDR2 SVGAGI (reference sequence). CDR3 sequence (DNA): TGTGCCAGCAGTCCGCGGCTGGACACTGAAGCTTTCTTT. It encodes CASSPRLDTEAFF.